The 2 T cell receptor beta chains presented below share a single source sample, sequenced in a study of blood T cell repertoires in COVID-19. Only in-frame clones appear in the TCRdb table, and some are missing; sequencing was by immunoSEQ multiplex PCR. The repertoire holds 50,000 to 65,000 clones, with roughly nine tenths as singletons. Material: peripheral blood. All receptors come from a man in his 60s with active COVID-19.

The chain recombines TRBV5-5 with TRBJ2-7, with D unresolved. This CDR3 has 12 amino acids. V lost 3 bases to trimming and J lost 5 bases, with 9 bases between them. CDR1 is SGHKS, CDR2 YYEKEE, per germline (reference sequence). CDR3 sequence reads: CASSYTVHEQYF. The CDR3 DNA is TGTGCCAGCAGCTATACTGTCCACGAGCAGTACTTC.

This clone was detected only a few times. The rearrangement joins TRBV7-9 to TRBJ2-2; 10 positions match TRBD2. CDR3 length: 17 residues. V dropped 2 bases and J dropped 4; count of bases not matched to a gene: 7. The germline gives CDR1 SEHNR, CDR2 FQNEAQ (reference sequence). CDR3 amino acids: CASSLSGTSVITGELFF. The CDR3 region has the DNA TGTGCCAGCAGCTTAAGCGGGACTAGCGTAATCACCGGGGAGCTGTTTTTT.